This T cell receptor (beta chain) was sequenced in a study of CD8 T cells in Susac syndrome. The authors reverse transcribed about 0.5 to 1 ug RNA with random hexamers. By means of immunoSEQ multiplex PCR, TCR beta CDR3 spanning 54 Vbeta and 13 Jbeta underwent amplification. TCRdb processed the immunoSEQ multiplex PCR reads anew with MiXCR; each CDR3 protein has one entry. This sample carries 150,000 to 200,000 distinct CDR3 sequences, roughly 91% of them seen once, and the ten largest clones take approximately 0.086%. CD8+ and CD4+ T cells taken from blood had their TCR beta sequenced. The CDR3 contains 15 residues. CDR1 is DFQATT, CDR2 SNEGSKA, per germline (reference sequence). With V trimmed by 6 bases and J by 8 bases, 15 bases remained unmatched.

Sequencing was performed on CD4+ T cells from PBMCs. The TCR was taken from a human donor with Susac syndrome. The V call is TRBV20-1, the J call TRBJ1-2, with 10 bases aligning to TRBD1. CDR3 amino acids: CSASVDRGHQGGYTF. In DNA form, the CDR3 reads TGCAGTGCCAGCGTAGACAGGGGGCACCAAGGGGGCTACACCTTC.